Each of the 27 T cell receptor beta chains below was sequenced from the same sample in a study of yellow fever vaccine responses in identical twins. TCRdb recomputed calls from the RT-PCR reads with MiXCR, one row per CDR3 protein. The table includes about 18,000 distinct CDR3 sequences, around 67% detected once. The specimen was T cells from blood (PBMCs), unsorted or a sorted subset (not recorded which), collected before or after yellow fever vaccination (not recorded which). These receptors were taken from a woman younger than 30 who received the yellow fever vaccine.

CDR3 region: CASSLDMSSYNEQFF. The CDR3 region has the DNA TGTGCCAGCAGCTTAGATATGAGCTCCTACAATGAGCAGTTCTTC. The chain links TRBV7-6 to TRBJ2-1; D not certain. The length of the CDR3 is 15 residues. V shed 1 base and J shed 0 bases, with 7 bases lying between them. Germline V gene data show CDR1 as SGHVS and CDR2 as FNYEAQ.

This clonotype was detected a few times. This chain connects TRBV28 to TRBJ1-1; D perhaps matches TRBD1 (5 bases). The V end was cut by 3 bases, the J end by 0 bases, with 14 bases between. This CDR3 spans 16 amino acids. CDR1 and CDR2 from the germline V gene are MDHEN and SYDVKM. CDR3 in amino acids: CASSFPDVTVNTEAFF. The CDR3 DNA reads as TGTGCCAGCAGTTTCCCGGATGTGACAGTGAACACTGAAGCTTTCTTT. The full variable domain, with the rest looked up from reference TRBV28 and TRBJ1-1, is DVKVTQSSRYLVKRTGEKVFLECVQDMDHENMFWYRQDPGLGLRLIYFSYDVKMKEKGDIPEGYSVSREKKERFSLILESASTNQTSMYLCASSFPDVTVNTEAFFGQGTRLTVV.

This clonotype was observed a handful of times. V gene TRBV15 combines with J gene TRBJ1-2; no clear D gene. V lost 4 bases and J 4 bases, leaving 16 bases between the germline ends. This CDR3 is built from 15 residues. The germline V gene has CDR1 LNHNV and CDR2 YYDKDF (reference sequence). DNA for the CDR3: TGTGCCACCAGCATAGGACGGGCGACGGGCTATGGCTACACCTTC. It translates to CATSIGRATGYGYTF. The full variable domain, rest sourced from reference TRBV15 and TRBJ1-2, is DAMVIQNPRYQVTQFGKPVTLSCSQTLNHNVMYWYQQKSSQAPKLLFHYYDKDFNNEADTPDNFQSRRPNTSFCFLDIRSPGLGDTAMYLCATSIGRATGYGYTFGSGTRLTVV.

The genes are TRBV29-1 and TRBJ1-2; perhaps TRBD1 as D (5 bases). The germline V and J ends were trimmed by 6 bases and 2 bases, with 10 bases remaining between them. Per the germline V gene, CDR1 is SQVTM and CDR2 is ANQGSEA. The CDR3 totals 12 residues. The CDR3 is CSVGDLNYGYTF. The CDR3 DNA follows: TGCAGCGTGGGGGACTTAAACTATGGCTACACCTTC.

The chain uses TRBV28 and TRBJ1-2; the D gene is possibly TRBD1 (6 bases). The ends were cut back, 7 bases at V and 3 bases at J, with 12 bases in the middle. The germline V gene has CDR1 MDHEN and CDR2 SYDVKM. The CDR3 runs to 13 residues. As DNA, the CDR3 is TGTGCCAGCAATGGGGGCGCGGACTATGGCTACACCTTC. This translates into CASNGGADYGYTF.

The chain combines TRBV2 with TRBJ1-2; 10 bases match TRBD1. V shed 6 bases, J shed 3 bases, and the junction held 4 bases outside the gene matches. The CDR3 consists of 14 residues. Per germline, CDR1 SNHLY and CDR2 FYNNEI. The CDR3 reads CASSGTGEDYGYTF. The CDR3 bases are TGTGCCAGCAGCGGGACAGGGGAGGACTATGGCTACACCTTC.

The V and J genes are TRBV28 and TRBJ2-1; 10 nucleotides match TRBD1. The CDR3 covers 14 residues. Germline V lookup: CDR1 MDHEN, CDR2 SYDVKM. Losses at the gene ends were 8 bases for V and 5 bases for J; bases not matched to a gene: 6. The CDR3 DNA is TGTGCCAGCCGGGGACAGGGGCACAACAATGAGCAGTTCTTC. Translation gives CASRGQGHNNEQFF.

This clonotype was counted between two and nine times. This sequence joins TRBV6-1 and TRBJ1-5, with 11 bases fitting TRBD1. Germline V lookup: CDR1 MNHNS, CDR2 SASEGT. The CDR3 runs to 14 residues. J was trimmed by 11 bases and V by 6 bases; bases with no gene match: 9. CDR3 sequence reads: CASSPPGTGGSQHF. The CDR3 nucleotides are TGTGCCAGCAGCCCTCCCGGGACAGGGGGATCCCAGCATTTT.

The J gene is TRBJ2-1, the V gene TRBV19; 8 bases are a match to TRBD2. Germline lookup yields CDR1 LNHDA and CDR2 SQIVND (reference sequence). This CDR3 comprises 19 residues. V shed 1 base and J 6 bases; nucleotides not matched to a gene: 17. The CDR3 sequence is CASSIGRGLAGLAANEQFF. CDR3 coding DNA: TGTGCCAGTAGTATAGGCCGTGGGTTAGCGGGATTGGCAGCCAATGAGCAGTTCTTC.

V and J are TRBV18 and TRBJ2-5; D unclear. The germline gives CDR1 KGHSH, CDR2 LQKENI. This CDR3 spans 13 amino acids. Trimming pared 3 bases from V and 1 base from J, leaving 6 bases between. The CDR3 region is CASSPVGQETQYF. The CDR3 region has the DNA TGTGCCAGCTCACCGGTGGGCCAAGAGACCCAGTACTTC.

V usage is TRBV5-1 and J usage is TRBJ2-3; D unresolved. This CDR3 is 11 amino acids long. Germline V gene lookup returns CDR1 SGHRS and CDR2 YFSETQ. Deletions cut 3 bases from V and 2 bases from J, with 1 base between. As DNA, the CDR3 is TGCGCCAGCAGCTACACAGATACGCAGTATTTT. This translates into CASSYTDTQYF.

In its sample, this clonotype was seen a few times. V is TRBV29-1 and J is TRBJ1-2, with no clear D. The CDR3 has 12 amino acids. Deletions cut 0 bases from V and 8 bases from J, with 10 bases between. Per the germline V gene, CDR1 is SQVTM and CDR2 is ANQGSEA. The CDR3 sequence is CSVEDVFLGYTF. The CDR3 DNA sequence: TGCAGCGTTGAAGATGTTTTTCTGGGCTACACCTTC. The variable domain in full, completed from reference TRBV29-1 and TRBJ1-2, reads SAVISQKPSRDICQRGTSLTIQCQVDSQVTMMFWYRQQPGQSLTLIATANQGSEATYESGFVIDKFPISRPNLTFSTLTVSNMSPEDSSIYLCSVEDVFLGYTFGSGTRLTVV.

The chain combines TRBV5-1 with TRBJ1-2; D ambiguous. From germline, CDR1 is SGHRS and CDR2 YFSETQ. Trimming took off 0 bases at V and 4 bases at J, with 7 bases between the two ends. This CDR3 is built from 13 residues. The CDR3 coding sequence is TGCGCCAGCAGCTTGGGGTTGAGCTATGGCTACACCTTC. Its protein is CASSLGLSYGYTF.

The sample holds a few counts of this clonotype. This chain uses TRBV18 with TRBJ1-1, with TRBD1 as a possible D gene (5 bases). The CDR3 runs to 17 residues. The germline gives CDR1 KGHSH, CDR2 LQKENI. The V end was cut by 4 bases, the J end by 1 base, with 19 bases between. As DNA, the CDR3 is TGTGCCAGCTCACTACCAGACAAACCCCAGGGGAACACTGAAGCTTTCTTT. Its translation is CASSLPDKPQGNTEAFF.

V is TRBV7-6 and J is TRBJ1-1, with a tentative D call TRBD1 (5 bases). This CDR3 region has 15 residues. The V and J ends lost 1 base and 0 bases respectively, with 9 bases between them. CDR1 and CDR2 (germline): SGHVS, FNYEAQ. The CDR3 loop reads CASSLGPRVNTEAFF. The CDR3 DNA sequence: TGTGCCAGCAGCTTAGGGCCCAGGGTGAACACTGAAGCTTTCTTT.

This clonotype has just one count. The chain employs TRBV24-1 and TRBJ2-3; tentative D call: TRBD2 (8 bases). V lost 11 bases and J 6 bases, leaving 20 bases between the germline ends. This CDR3 has 14 amino acids. CDR1 KGHDR and CDR2 SFDVKD come from the germline V gene. The CDR3 loop is CAISGTGGGDTQYF. The CDR3 DNA reads as TGTGCCATTTCGGGCACGGGAGGGGGCGATACGCAGTATTTT.

The chain couples TRBV5-1 to TRBJ2-1; 7 bases line up with TRBD1. Germline loops: CDR1 SGHRS, CDR2 YFSETQ. V lost 0 bases to trimming and J lost 4 bases; unmatched junction nucleotides: 10. This CDR3 has 17 residues. DNA for the CDR3: TGCGCCAGCAGCTTGGCGTTGGCAGGGGGTGGTTACAATGAGCAGTTCTTC. Translated, it gives CASSLALAGGGYNEQFF.

This clonotype was picked up a small number of times. The chain recombines TRBV28 with TRBJ2-2, with D maybe TRBD2 (6 bases). There are 14 residues in the CDR3. V gave up 5 bases and J gave up 7 bases, with 14 bases separating them. CDR1 is MDHEN and CDR2 is SYDVKM in the germline V gene. The CDR3 spells CASSSRLVVGELFF. CDR3 in DNA: TGTGCCAGCAGTAGTCGACTAGTAGTCGGGGAGCTGTTTTTT.

The rearrangement uses TRBV28 and TRBJ1-1, with 9 bases identical to TRBD1. The CDR3 sequence is 14 residues long. Trimming removed 8 bases from V and 6 bases from J; junction bases left unmatched: 10. CDR1 is MDHEN, CDR2 SYDVKM, per germline. The chain's CDR3 is CASLKQGAVAEAFF. For the CDR3, the DNA is TGTGCCAGCCTGAAACAGGGGGCAGTCGCTGAAGCTTTCTTT. Complete variable domain (other parts from reference TRBV28 and TRBJ1-1): DVKVTQSSRYLVKRTGEKVFLECVQDMDHENMFWYRQDPGLGLRLIYFSYDVKMKEKGDIPEGYSVSREKKERFSLILESASTNQTSMYLCASLKQGAVAEAFFGQGTRLTVV.

The chain joins TRBV28 to TRBJ2-7; a possible D gene is TRBD1 (5 bases). The CDR3 is made up of 13 amino acids. Trimming took 8 bases from V and 5 from J, leaving 16 bases between them. The germline V gene has CDR1 MDHEN and CDR2 SYDVKM. The CDR3 is CASAVHGADEQYF. CDR3 sequence (DNA): TGTGCCAGCGCCGTGCATGGGGCTGACGAGCAGTACTTC.

This rearrangement joins TRBV11-3 to TRBJ2-1; D remains unclear. With 4 bases removed from V and 3 bases from J, the gap between germline ends came to 13 bases. Germline CDR1 and CDR2: SGHNT and YENEEA. The CDR3 is 15 amino acids. CDR3 sequence: CASSSWSRRYNEQFF. The CDR3 nucleotides read TGTGCCAGCAGCTCGTGGTCTCGGCGCTACAATGAGCAGTTCTTC.

This chain links TRBV3-1 with TRBJ2-1; D might be TRBD1 (6 bases). The germline gives CDR1 LGHDT, CDR2 YNNKEL (reference sequence). The CDR3 sequence is 13 residues long. The V gene lost 4 bases and the J gene lost 9 bases, with 13 bases spanning the gap. The CDR3 here is CASSLSEGGEQFF. CDR3 DNA: TGTGCCAGCAGCCTATCCGAAGGGGGTGAGCAGTTCTTC.

The CDR3 coding sequence is TGTGCCAGCAGCTCCCCCTTGGGGGCGAGAGAGACCCAGTACTTC. This gives the protein CASSSPLGARETQYF. The rearrangement uses TRBV11-3 and TRBJ2-5; weak D call: TRBD1 (6 bases). Trimming removed 4 bases at V and 4 bases at J, with 16 bases between. Germline CDR1 and CDR2: SGHNT and YENEEA. The CDR3 loop spans 15 amino acids. The variable domain in full, completed from reference TRBV11-3 and TRBJ2-5, reads EAGVVQSPRYKIIEKKQPVAFWCNPISGHNTLYWYLQNLGQGPELLIRYENEEAVDDSQLPKDRFSAERLKGVDSTLKIQPAELGDSAVYLCASSSPLGARETQYFGPGTRLLVL.

The V gene is TRBV18, the J gene TRBJ2-7; D is unclear. The germline CDR1 and CDR2 sequences are KGHSH and LQKENI. The V gene lost 3 bases and the J gene lost 6 bases, with 12 bases spanning the gap. This CDR3 comprises 13 residues. The CDR3 region is CASSPAATFEQYV. Here the CDR3 DNA reads TGTGCCAGCTCACCCGCGGCCACCTTCGAGCAGTACGTC.

The J gene is TRBJ1-5, the V gene TRBV19, with D unclear. Looked up from germline, CDR1 is LNHDA and CDR2 is SQIVND (reference sequence). Trimming removed 1 base from V and 7 bases from J, with 5 bases in between. This CDR3 comprises 12 residues. CDR3 DNA: TGTGCCAGTAGTATAGCACAGCAGCCCCAGCATTTT. This sequence encodes CASSIAQQPQHF.

The chain combines TRBV2 with TRBJ1-3, with no clear D. The CDR3 is made up of 13 amino acids. Trimming pared 5 bases from V and 0 bases from J, leaving 5 bases between. The germline CDR1 and CDR2 sequences are SNHLY and FYNNEI. This chain's CDR3 is CASSSISGNTIYF. CDR3 in DNA: TGTGCCAGCAGTTCGATCTCTGGAAACACCATATATTTT. The variable domain in full, completed from reference TRBV2 and TRBJ1-3, reads EPEVTQTPSHQVTQMGQEVILRCVPISNHLYFYWYRQILGQKVEFLVSFYNNEISEKSEIFDDQFSVERPDGSNFTLKIRSTKLEDSAMYFCASSSISGNTIYFGEGSWLTVV.

V gene TRBV28 combines with J gene TRBJ2-2; possibly TRBD1 for D (5 bases). V gave up 3 bases and J gave up 3 bases, with 11 bases separating them. CDR3 length: 15 residues. CDR1 MDHEN and CDR2 SYDVKM come from the germline V gene. The CDR3 DNA follows: TGTGCCAGCAGTTTGGGGCACGTTGACACCGGGGAGCTGTTTTTT. Its translation: CASSLGHVDTGELFF. Full variable domain (outside the CDR3, taken from reference TRBV28 and TRBJ2-2): DVKVTQSSRYLVKRTGEKVFLECVQDMDHENMFWYRQDPGLGLRLIYFSYDVKMKEKGDIPEGYSVSREKKERFSLILESASTNQTSMYLCASSLGHVDTGELFFGEGSRLTVL.